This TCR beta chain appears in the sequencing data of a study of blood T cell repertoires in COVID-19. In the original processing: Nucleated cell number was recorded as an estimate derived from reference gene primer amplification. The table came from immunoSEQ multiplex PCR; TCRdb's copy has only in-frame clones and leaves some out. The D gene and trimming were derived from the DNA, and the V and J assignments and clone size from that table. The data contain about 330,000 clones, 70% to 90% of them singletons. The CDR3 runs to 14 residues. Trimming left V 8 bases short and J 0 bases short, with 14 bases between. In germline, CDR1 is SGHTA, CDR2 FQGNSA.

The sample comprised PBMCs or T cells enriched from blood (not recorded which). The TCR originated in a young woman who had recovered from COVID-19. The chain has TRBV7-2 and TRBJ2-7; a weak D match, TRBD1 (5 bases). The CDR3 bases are TGTGCCAGCTCCCTAGTGACAGACTCCTACGAGCAGTACTTC. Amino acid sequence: CASSLVTDSYEQYF. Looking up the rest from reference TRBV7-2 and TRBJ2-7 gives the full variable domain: GAGVSQSPSNKVTEKGKDVELRCDPISGHTALYWYRQSLGQGLEFLIYFQGNSAPDKSGLPSDRFSAERTGGSVSTLTIQRTQQEDSAVYLCASSLVTDSYEQYFGPGTRLTVT.